This T cell receptor (beta chain) was documented in a study of cytomegalovirus exposure and HLA in healthy donors. The length of the CDR3 is 15 residues. Germline CDR1 is SGHKS and CDR2 is YYEKEE (reference sequence). With 0 bases removed from V and 8 bases from J, the gap between germline ends came to 17 bases. Primers for the PCR totalled 60 Vbeta and 13 Jbeta. The method was immunoSEQ multiplex PCR; TCRdb's version includes in-frame clones alone and lacks a portion of them. The table records about 55,000 clones, around three fifths of them present only once. This clonotype was sampled from a human donor in good health. Source material: PBMCs. The chain combines TRBV5-5 with TRBJ1-2; tentatively, D is TRBD1 (5 bases). Here the CDR3 DNA reads TGTGCCAGCAGCTTGGTTTTGTCAGGGCGTGAGGGCTACACCTTC. Amino acids: CASSLVLSGREGYTF.